This T cell receptor (beta chain) was recovered during a study of blood T cell repertoires in COVID-19. About the research overall: From T cells, B-cell-depleted T cells, or PBMCs came the material, which was cDNA or gDNA.

Authors' processing steps: Reference gene primers were amplified, and this amplification served to estimate nucleated cell counts. Measured with immunoSEQ multiplex PCR; TCRdb has only the in-frame clones, and not every one. The D gene and trimming were derived from the DNA, and the V and J assignments and clone size from that table. The table lists about 400,000 clones, around 90% of them singletons. Participants were aged roughly 18 to 89 years from some 24 US areas. Trimming removed 0 bases from V and 8 bases from J; junction bases left unmatched: 3. The CDR3 runs to 13 residues. Looked up from germline, CDR1 is MNHEY and CDR2 is SVGAGI.

Sample: PBMCs or T cells enriched from blood (not recorded which). This TCR came from a woman aged 40-49 years with acute COVID-19. The chain combines TRBV6-5 with TRBJ1-2; TRBD1 aligns across 7 bases. The CDR3 DNA sequence: TGTGCCAGCAGTTACTCGAGGGACAGAGGCTACACCTTC. Translation: CASSYSRDRGYTF.